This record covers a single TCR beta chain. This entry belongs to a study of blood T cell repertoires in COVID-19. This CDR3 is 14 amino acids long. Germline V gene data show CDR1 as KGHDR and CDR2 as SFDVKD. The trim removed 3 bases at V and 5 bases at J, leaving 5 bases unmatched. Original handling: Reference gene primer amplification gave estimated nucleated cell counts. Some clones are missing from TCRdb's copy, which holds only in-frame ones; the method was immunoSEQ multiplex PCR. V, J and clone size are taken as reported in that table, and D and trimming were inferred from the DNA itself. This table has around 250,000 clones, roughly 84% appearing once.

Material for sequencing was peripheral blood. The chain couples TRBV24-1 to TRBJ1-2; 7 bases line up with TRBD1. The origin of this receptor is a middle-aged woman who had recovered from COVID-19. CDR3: CATSDPQGDYGYTF. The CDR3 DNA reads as TGTGCCACCAGTGATCCCCAGGGGGATTATGGCTACACCTTC.